These T cell receptor beta chains were read from a single sample in a study of blood T cells in healthy people across ages. TCRdb processed the 5' RACE reads anew with MiXCR; each CDR3 protein has one entry. The sample lists 1.4 million or so distinct CDR3 sequences, less than 45% occurring once. The source material was blood. The source is a woman under 30 in good health. Each CDR3 is given with its conserved first and last residue. A D gene is named only where the DNA matches it firmly. For some rows the clone size is stated as once, few or many, or as a class when expanded; others skip it.

D gene	J gene	V gene	clone size	CDR3 protein	CDR3 DNA
TRBD1	TRBJ1-2	TRBV29-1	few	CSVVDRGYGYTF	TGCAGCGTTGTGGACAGGGGTTATGGCTACACCTTC
.	TRBJ2-5	TRBV14	.	CASSQGGSEQETQYF	TGTGCCAGCAGCCAAGGGGGCAGCGAGCAAGAGACCCAGTACTTC
.	TRBJ2-5	TRBV5-1	.	CASTGTQQETQYF	TGCGCCAGCACCGGGACACAACAAGAGACCCAGTACTTC
TRBD1	TRBJ1-1	TRBV6-2/TRBV6-3	once	CASSRDRPSNTEAFF	TGTGCCAGCAGTCGGGACAGGCCCTCGAACACTGAAGCTTTCTTT
.	TRBJ2-1	TRBV7-2	.	CASKGGAYNEQFF	TGTGCCAGCAAAGGAGGAGCCTACAATGAGCAGTTCTTC
TRBD2	TRBJ2-3	TRBV6-1	many	CASTPRGAGGLTDTQYF	TGTGCCAGCACCCCTAGGGGGGCGGGAGGACTCACAGATACGCAGTATTTT
TRBD2	TRBJ2-7	TRBV19	few	CASSIDLSSGTDEQYF	TGTGCCAGTAGTATAGATCTATCTAGCGGGACCGACGAGCAGTACTTC
TRBD1	TRBJ1-1	TRBV6-5	few	CASSYSTGLGTEAFF	TGTGCCAGCAGTTACTCGACAGGGTTGGGCACTGAAGCTTTCTTT
.	TRBJ2-5	TRBV6-2/TRBV6-3	.	CASSYSVTETQYF	TGTGCCAGCAGTTACTCCGTTACGGAGACCCAGTACTTC
TRBD2	TRBJ2-1	TRBV20-1	few	CSARRRAGVKNEQFF	TGCAGTGCTAGGCGCCGGGCGGGGGTTAAGAATGAGCAGTTCTTC
TRBD1	TRBJ1-6	TRBV20-1	.	CSATDRVPYNSPLHF	TGCAGTGCTACAGACAGGGTACCCTATAATTCACCCCTCCACTTT
TRBD1	TRBJ2-7	TRBV27	.	CASHEGGLGAYEQYF	TGTGCCAGCCACGAAGGGGGCCTGGGGGCCTACGAGCAGTACTTC
.	TRBJ2-3	TRBV7-3	.	CASSLMGISTDTQYF	TGTGCCAGCAGCTTAATGGGGATCAGCACAGATACGCAGTATTTT
TRBD2	TRBJ2-1	TRBV10-3	.	CAISPLAGGSNEQFF	TGTGCCATCAGCCCCCTAGCGGGGGGTTCCAATGAGCAGTTCTTC
.	TRBJ2-5	TRBV7-2	few	CASSLDPPVQYF	TGTGCCAGCAGCTTAGACCCCCCTGTGCAGTACTTC
TRBD1	TRBJ1-6	TRBV5-4	.	CASSPGQGLNSPLHF	TGTGCCAGCAGCCCTGGACAGGGATTAAATTCACCCCTCCACTTT